This T cell receptor beta chain appears in the sequencing data of a study of cytomegalovirus exposure and HLA in healthy donors. The CDR3 covers 16 residues. CDR1 and CDR2 (germline): SGHTA, FQGNSA. Trimming removed 5 bases from V and 4 bases from J; junction bases left unmatched: 5. As for this clone: Its cognate antigen is unknown.

PCR involved 60 Vbeta and 13 Jbeta primers. Using immunoSEQ multiplex PCR, the repertoire was profiled, and TCRdb retains in-frame clones only, with some absent. This sample's clone table lists 100,000 to 150,000 clones. Study-wide results and caveats: Highest at DRB1 and lowest at HLA-C, TCR association rates differed among HLA loci in a later analysis. Later on, analysis showed that most CMV-associated TCR beta chains appeared to be HLA-restricted. Rarity held for most TCR sequences, but there were some public TCRs that occurred in many donors. In a later analysis, donors in an Asian-associated ancestry cluster reportedly had fewer N-insertions in productive TCRs than the cohort mean.

This chain joins TRBV7-2 and TRBJ2-3, with TRBD2 matching over 14 bases. Sample: PBMCs. The TCR was taken from a man between 18 and 29 years old in good health and CMV-seronegative. CDR3: CASSKGLAGAADTQYF. DNA for the CDR3: TGTGCCAGCAGCAAGGGACTAGCGGGGGCGGCAGATACGCAGTATTTT.